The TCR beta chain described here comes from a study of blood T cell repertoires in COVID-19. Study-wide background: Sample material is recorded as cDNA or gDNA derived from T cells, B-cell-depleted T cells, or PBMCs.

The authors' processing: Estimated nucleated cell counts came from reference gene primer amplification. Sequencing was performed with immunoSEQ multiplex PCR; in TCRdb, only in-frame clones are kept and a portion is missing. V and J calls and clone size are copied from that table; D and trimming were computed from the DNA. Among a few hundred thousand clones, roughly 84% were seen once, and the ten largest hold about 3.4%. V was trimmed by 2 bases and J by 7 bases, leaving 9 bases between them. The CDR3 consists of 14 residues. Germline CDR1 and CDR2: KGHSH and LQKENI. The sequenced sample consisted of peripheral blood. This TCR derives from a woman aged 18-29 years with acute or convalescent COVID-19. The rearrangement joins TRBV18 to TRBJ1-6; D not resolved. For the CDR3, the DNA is TGTGCCAGCTCACCAGAGTACCCGAATTCACCCCTCCACTTT. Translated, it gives CASSPEYPNSPLHF.